These T cell receptor beta chains were read from a single sample in a study of T cell responses to AZD1222 COVID-19 vaccine. Profiled with immunoSEQ multiplex PCR; TCRdb holds only in-frame clones, not every one. The data show roughly 120,000 clones, about 91% seen once. Source: peripheral blood, taken on day 0 of AZD1222 vaccination. The receptors derive from an adult in good health. Both conserved end residues are part of each CDR3. The D gene is left open where the match is weak. Expanded clones are given a class, and other clones once, few, many or no size at all.

CDR3 length	J gene	D gene	V gene	clone size	CDR3 protein	CDR3 DNA
14	TRBJ1-1	.	TRBV7-9	.	CASSLAPANTEAFF	TGTGCCAGCAGCTTAGCCCCAGCCAACACTGAAGCTTTCTTT
13	TRBJ1-2	.	TRBV28	few	CASSLPPSYGYTF	TGTGCCAGCAGTTTACCCCCCTCTTATGGCTACACCTTC
15	TRBJ1-6	TRBD1	TRBV5-1	.	CASRISGQGNSPLHF	TGCGCCAGCAGGATATCGGGACAGGGGAATTCACCCCTCCACTTT
16	TRBJ1-2	TRBD1	TRBV7-6	.	CASSLGTGHTNYGYTF	TGTGCCAGCAGCTTAGGGACAGGCCACACTAACTATGGCTACACCTTC
15	TRBJ2-3	TRBD2	TRBV5-4	.	CASSGGGVRTDTQYF	TGTGCCAGCAGCGGCGGGGGGGTCAGGACAGATACGCAGTATTTT
15	TRBJ1-1	.	TRBV4-3	few	CASSYAAASNTEAFF	TGCGCCAGCAGCTACGCGGCAGCTTCGAACACTGAAGCTTTCTTT
15	TRBJ2-7	.	TRBV5-1	.	CASSLSGGSSYEQYF	TGCGCCAGCAGCTTATCCGGGGGCAGCTCCTACGAGCAGTACTTC
13	TRBJ2-7	.	TRBV11-3	.	CASSLGAAYEQYF	TGTGCCAGCAGCCTTGGCGCGGCCTACGAGCAGTACTTC
13	TRBJ1-2	.	TRBV27	.	CASSLEGRRGYTF	TGTGCCAGCAGTTTAGAGGGAAGACGGGGCTACACCTTC
16	TRBJ2-1	TRBD1	TRBV7-2	once	CASSLDRGGSYNEQFF	TGTGCCAGCAGCTTGGACAGGGGGGGCTCCTACAATGAGCAGTTCTTC
14	TRBJ1-5	.	TRBV19	once	CASSIRDTNQPQHF	TGTGCCAGTAGTATCAGGGACACAAATCAGCCCCAGCATTTT
13	TRBJ1-5	.	TRBV19	.	CASTLRGNQPQHF	TGTGCCAGTACTCTACGAGGCAATCAGCCCCAGCATTTT
13	TRBJ1-1	.	TRBV5-1	.	CASSAQMNTEAFF	TGCGCCAGCAGCGCACAGATGAACACTGAAGCTTTCTTT
16	TRBJ2-5	TRBD2	TRBV7-2	once	CASSLISGGAGETQYF	TGTGCCAGCAGCTTAATTAGCGGGGGGGCGGGAGAGACCCAGTACTTC
13	TRBJ1-1	.	TRBV6-5	.	CASLRTSPGEAFF	TGTGCCAGCTTGAGGACCTCACCAGGCGAAGCTTTCTTT
19	TRBJ2-5	TRBD1	TRBV28	.	CASSFRGAGRGRVGETQYF	TGTGCCAGCAGTTTTAGGGGCGCGGGCAGGGGGCGCGTTGGAGAGACCCAGTACTTC
14	TRBJ2-2	.	TRBV7-6	.	CASSLGLTTGELFF	TGTGCCAGCAGCTTAGGGTTGACCACCGGGGAGCTGTTTTTT
13	TRBJ2-3	.	TRBV6-5	.	CATYLGQADTQYF	TGTGCCACCTATCTGGGGCAGGCAGATACGCAGTATTTT
13	TRBJ1-5	.	TRBV24-1	.	CATSDLNNQPQHF	TGTGCCACCAGTGATTTAAACAATCAGCCCCAGCATTTT